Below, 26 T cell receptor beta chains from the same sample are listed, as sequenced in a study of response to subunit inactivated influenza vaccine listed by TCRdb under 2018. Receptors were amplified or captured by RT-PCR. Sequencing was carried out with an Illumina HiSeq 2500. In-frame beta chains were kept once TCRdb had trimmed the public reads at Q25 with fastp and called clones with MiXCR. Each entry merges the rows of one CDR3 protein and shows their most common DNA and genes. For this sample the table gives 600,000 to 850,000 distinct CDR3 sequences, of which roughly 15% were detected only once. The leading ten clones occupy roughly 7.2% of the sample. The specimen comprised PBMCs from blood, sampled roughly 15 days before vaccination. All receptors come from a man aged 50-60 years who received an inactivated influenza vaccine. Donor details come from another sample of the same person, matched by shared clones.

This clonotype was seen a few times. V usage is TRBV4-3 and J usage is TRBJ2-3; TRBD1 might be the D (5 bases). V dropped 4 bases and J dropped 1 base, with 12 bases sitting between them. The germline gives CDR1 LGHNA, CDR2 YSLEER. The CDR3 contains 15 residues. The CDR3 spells CASSPGQYRTDTQYF. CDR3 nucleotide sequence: TGCGCCAGCAGCCCTGGACAATATCGCACAGATACGCAGTATTTT.

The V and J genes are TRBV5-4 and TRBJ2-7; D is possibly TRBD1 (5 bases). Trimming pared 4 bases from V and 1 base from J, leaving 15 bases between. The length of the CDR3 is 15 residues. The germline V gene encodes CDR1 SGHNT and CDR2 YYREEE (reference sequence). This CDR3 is CASSPSGKQSYEQYF. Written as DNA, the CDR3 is TGTGCCAGCAGCCCTTCAGGGAAACAGTCCTACGAGCAGTACTTC.

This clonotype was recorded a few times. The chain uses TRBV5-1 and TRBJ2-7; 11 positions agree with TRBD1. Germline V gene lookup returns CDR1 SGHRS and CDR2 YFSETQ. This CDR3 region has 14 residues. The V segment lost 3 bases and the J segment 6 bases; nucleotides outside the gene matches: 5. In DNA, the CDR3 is TGCGCCAGCAGCTATGGACAGGGGGCGGCCGAGCAGTACTTC. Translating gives CASSYGQGAAEQYF.

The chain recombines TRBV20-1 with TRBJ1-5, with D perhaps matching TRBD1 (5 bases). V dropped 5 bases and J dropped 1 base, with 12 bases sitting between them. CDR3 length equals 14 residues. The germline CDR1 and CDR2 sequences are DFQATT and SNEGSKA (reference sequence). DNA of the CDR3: TGCAGTGCTCCGCGGGGGGGGAGCAATCAGCCCCAGCATTTT. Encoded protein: CSAPRGGSNQPQHF.

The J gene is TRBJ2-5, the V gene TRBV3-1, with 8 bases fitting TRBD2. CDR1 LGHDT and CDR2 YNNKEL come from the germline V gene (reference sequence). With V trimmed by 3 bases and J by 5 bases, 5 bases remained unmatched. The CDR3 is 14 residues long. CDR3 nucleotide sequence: TGTGCCAGCAGCCAGGGGACTAGATCGGAGACCCAGTACTTC. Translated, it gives CASSQGTRSETQYF.

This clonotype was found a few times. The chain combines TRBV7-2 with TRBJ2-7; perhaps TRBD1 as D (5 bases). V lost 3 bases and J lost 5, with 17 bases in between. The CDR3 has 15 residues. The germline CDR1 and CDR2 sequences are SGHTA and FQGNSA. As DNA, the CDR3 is TGTGCCAGCAGCTTCGACAGCCAGCCTTGGAACGAGCAGTACTTC. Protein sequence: CASSFDSQPWNEQYF.

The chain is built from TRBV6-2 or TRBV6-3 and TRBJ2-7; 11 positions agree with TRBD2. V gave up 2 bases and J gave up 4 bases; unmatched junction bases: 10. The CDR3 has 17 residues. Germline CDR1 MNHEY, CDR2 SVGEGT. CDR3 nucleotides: TGTGCCAGCAGTTACCAAATAACTAGCGGGAGCGTTTACGAGCAGTACTTC. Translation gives CASSYQITSGSVYEQYF.

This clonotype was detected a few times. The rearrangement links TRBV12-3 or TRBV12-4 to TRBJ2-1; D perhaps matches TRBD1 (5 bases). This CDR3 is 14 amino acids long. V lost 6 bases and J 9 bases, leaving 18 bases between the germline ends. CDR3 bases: TGTGCCAGCAGCTCAGAGGTGCAGGGCATTGAGCAGTTCTTC. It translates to CASSSEVQGIEQFF.

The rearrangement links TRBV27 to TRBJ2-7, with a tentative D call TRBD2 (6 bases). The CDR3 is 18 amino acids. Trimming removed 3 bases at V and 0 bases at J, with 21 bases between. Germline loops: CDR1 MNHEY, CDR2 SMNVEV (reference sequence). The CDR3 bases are TGTGCCAGCAGTTTTTTTCCACCGCGGACCGGGAGCTCCTACGAGCAGTACTTC. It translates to CASSFFPPRTGSSYEQYF.

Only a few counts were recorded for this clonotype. DNA for the CDR3: TGCAGCGTTGAAGACATGAAGAGGGACATTCAGTACTTC. Its translation: CSVEDMKRDIQYF. The V gene is TRBV29-1, the J gene TRBJ2-4; a possible D gene is TRBD2 (5 bases). The germline V gene encodes CDR1 SQVTM and CDR2 ANQGSEA. V was cut by 0 bases and J by 8 bases, with 11 bases left in between. The length of the CDR3 is 13 residues.

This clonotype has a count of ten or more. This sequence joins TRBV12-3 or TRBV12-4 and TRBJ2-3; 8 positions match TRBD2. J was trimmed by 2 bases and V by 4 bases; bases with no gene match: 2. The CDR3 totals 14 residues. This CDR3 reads CASSSGLATDTQYF. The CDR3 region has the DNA TGTGCCAGCAGTTCCGGACTAGCCACAGATACGCAGTATTTT.

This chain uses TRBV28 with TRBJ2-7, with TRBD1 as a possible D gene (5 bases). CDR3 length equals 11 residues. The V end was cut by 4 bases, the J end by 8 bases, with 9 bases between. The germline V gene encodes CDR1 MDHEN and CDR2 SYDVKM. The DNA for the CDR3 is TGTGCCAGCAGTTCCAACAGGAAGCAGTACTTC. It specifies CASSSNRKQYF.

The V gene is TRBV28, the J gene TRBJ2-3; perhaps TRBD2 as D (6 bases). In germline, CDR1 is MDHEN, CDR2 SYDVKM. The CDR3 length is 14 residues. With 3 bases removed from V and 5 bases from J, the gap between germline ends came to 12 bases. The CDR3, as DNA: TGTGCCAGCAGTTTTCGCGGGGCCAAAGATACGCAGTATTTT. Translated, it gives CASSFRGAKDTQYF. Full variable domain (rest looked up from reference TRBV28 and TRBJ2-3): DVKVTQSSRYLVKRTGEKVFLECVQDMDHENMFWYRQDPGLGLRLIYFSYDVKMKEKGDIPEGYSVSREKKERFSLILESASTNQTSMYLCASSFRGAKDTQYFGPGTRLTVL.

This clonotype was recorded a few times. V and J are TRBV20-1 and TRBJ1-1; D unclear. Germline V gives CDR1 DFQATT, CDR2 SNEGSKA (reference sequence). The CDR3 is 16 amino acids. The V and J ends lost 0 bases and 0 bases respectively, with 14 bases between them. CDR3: CSARDRPPAMNTEAFF. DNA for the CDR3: TGCAGTGCTAGAGATAGGCCGCCTGCTATGAACACTGAAGCTTTCTTT.

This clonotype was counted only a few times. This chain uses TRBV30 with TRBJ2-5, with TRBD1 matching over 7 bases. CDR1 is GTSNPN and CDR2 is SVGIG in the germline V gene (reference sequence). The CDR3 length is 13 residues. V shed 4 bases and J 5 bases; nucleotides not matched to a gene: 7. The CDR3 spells CAWTLGGWETQYF. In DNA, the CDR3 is TGTGCCTGGACCCTAGGGGGCTGGGAGACCCAGTACTTC.

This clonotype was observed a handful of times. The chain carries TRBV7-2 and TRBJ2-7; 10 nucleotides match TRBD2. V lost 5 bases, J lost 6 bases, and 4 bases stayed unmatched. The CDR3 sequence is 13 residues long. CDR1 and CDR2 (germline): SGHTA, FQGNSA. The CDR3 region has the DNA TGTGCCAGCAGCAATAGCGGGGGGTTCGAGCAGTACTTC. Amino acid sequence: CASSNSGGFEQYF.

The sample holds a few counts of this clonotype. CDR3 amino acids: CASSLGGTSGVEQYF. The DNA of the CDR3 is TGTGCCAGCAGCTTAGGAGGGACTAGCGGGGTCGAGCAGTACTTC. V and J are TRBV7-2 and TRBJ2-7, with 13 bases matching TRBD2. The CDR3 is 15 residues long. CDR1 and CDR2 from the germline V gene are SGHTA and FQGNSA. The V segment lost 1 base and the J segment 6 bases; nucleotides outside the gene matches: 3.

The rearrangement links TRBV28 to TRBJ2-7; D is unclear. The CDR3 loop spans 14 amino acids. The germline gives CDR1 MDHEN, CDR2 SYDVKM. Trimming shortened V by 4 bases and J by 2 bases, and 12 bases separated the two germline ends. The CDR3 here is CASSSTWFPYEQYF. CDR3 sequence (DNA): TGTGCCAGCAGTTCGACCTGGTTTCCCTACGAGCAGTACTTC.

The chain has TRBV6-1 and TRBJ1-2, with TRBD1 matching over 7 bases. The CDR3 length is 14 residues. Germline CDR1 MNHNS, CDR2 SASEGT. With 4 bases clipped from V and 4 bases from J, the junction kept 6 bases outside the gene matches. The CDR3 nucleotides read TGTGCCAGCAGTGGGGGGACAGCTCCCTATGGCTACACCTTC. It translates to CASSGGTAPYGYTF.

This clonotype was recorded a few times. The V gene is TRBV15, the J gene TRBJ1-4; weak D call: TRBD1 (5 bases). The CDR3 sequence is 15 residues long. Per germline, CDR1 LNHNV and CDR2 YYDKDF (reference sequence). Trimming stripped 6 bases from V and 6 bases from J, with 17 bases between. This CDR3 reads CATSRKGRVDEKLFF. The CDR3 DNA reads TGTGCCACCAGTAGAAAGGGGAGGGTGGATGAAAAACTGTTTTTT.

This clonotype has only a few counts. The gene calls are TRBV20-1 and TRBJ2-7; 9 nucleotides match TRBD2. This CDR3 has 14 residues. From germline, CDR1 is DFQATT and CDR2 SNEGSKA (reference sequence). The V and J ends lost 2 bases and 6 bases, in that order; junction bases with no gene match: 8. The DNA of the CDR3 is TGCAGTGCTAGAAGCGGGCTAGCGGGGATCGAGCAGTACTTC. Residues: CSARSGLAGIEQYF.

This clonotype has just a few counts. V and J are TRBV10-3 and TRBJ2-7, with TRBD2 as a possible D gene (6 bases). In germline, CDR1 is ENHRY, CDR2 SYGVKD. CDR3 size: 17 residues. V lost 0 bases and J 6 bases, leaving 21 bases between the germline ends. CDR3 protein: CAISESPRWGREREQYF. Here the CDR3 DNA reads TGTGCCATCAGTGAGTCGCCCCGGTGGGGACGGGAGCGCGAGCAGTACTTC.

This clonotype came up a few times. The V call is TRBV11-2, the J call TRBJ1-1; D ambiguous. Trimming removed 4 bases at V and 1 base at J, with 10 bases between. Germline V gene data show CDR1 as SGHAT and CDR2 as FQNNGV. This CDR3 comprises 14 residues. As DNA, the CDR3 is TGTGCCAGCAGCTGGTCCCGGGAGAACACTGAAGCTTTCTTT. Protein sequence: CASSWSRENTEAFF.

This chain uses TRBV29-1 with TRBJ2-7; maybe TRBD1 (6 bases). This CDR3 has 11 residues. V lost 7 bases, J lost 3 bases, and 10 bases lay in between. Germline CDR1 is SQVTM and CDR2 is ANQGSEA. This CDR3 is CSGTENYEQYF. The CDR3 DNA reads TGCAGCGGGACAGAAAACTACGAGCAGTACTTC.

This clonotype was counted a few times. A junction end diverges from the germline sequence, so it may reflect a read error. This CDR3 reads CASSLMSGGAYHEQFF. In DNA form, the CDR3 reads TGCGCCAGCAGCTTGATGTCCGGGGGGGCCTACCATGAGCAGTTCTTC. This chain links TRBV5-1 with TRBJ2-1; TRBD2 agrees at 8 bases. Germline CDR1 and CDR2: SGHRS and YFSETQ. CDR3 length: 16 residues.

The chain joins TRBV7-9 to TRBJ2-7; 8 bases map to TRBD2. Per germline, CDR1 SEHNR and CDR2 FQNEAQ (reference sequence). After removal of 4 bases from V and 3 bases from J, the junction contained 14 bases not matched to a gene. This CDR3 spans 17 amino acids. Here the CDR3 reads CASSSHPTSGSRYEQYF. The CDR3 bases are TGTGCCAGCAGCTCGCACCCCACTAGCGGTTCACGCTACGAGCAGTACTTC.